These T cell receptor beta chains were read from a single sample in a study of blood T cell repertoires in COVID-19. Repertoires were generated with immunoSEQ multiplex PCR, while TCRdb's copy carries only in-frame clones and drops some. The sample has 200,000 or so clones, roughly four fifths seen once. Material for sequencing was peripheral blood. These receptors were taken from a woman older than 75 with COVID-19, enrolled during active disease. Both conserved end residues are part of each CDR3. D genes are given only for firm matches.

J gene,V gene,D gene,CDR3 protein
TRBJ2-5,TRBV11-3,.,CASSLEGRETQYF
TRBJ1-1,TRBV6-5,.,CASSYSVGGYGEAFF
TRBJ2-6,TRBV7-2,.,CASSPTWSSGANVLTF
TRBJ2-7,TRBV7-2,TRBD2,CASSLGGARQYF
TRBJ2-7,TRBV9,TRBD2,CASSVGLANYEQYF
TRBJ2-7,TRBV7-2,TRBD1,CASSLGGQGYEQYF
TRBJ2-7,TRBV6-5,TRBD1,CATSTGPHEQYF
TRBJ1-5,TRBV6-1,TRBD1,CASSDTRGYQPQHF
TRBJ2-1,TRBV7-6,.,CASSSTFGAGNEQFF
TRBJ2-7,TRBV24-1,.,CATSDSGQLGGYEQYF
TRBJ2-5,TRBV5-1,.,CASSPGWKETQYF
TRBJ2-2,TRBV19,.,CASTRKELITGELFF
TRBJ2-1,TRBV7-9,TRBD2,CASSSLAGGLNEQFF
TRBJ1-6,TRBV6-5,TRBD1,CASTTGTGFNSPLHF
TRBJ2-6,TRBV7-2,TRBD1,CASSPQTGPGANVLTF
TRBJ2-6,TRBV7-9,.,CASSPGFSGANVLTF
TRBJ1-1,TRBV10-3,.,CAISREGTEDEAFF
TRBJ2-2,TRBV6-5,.,CASSSGHAGTGELFF
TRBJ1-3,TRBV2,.,CASSEANAGNTIYF
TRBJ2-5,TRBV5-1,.,CASSLGDTQETQYF
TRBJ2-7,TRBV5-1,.,CASSLASSYEQYF
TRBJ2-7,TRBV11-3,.,CASSLSGLSYEQYF
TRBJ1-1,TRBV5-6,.,CASSLYMNTEAFF
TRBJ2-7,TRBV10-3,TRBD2,CAISESSSGKIYEQYF
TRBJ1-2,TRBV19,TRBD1,CASSIRDSHYGYTF
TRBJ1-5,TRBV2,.,CASSDLQGLGQPQHF
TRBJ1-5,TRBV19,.,CATSLGGHQPQHF
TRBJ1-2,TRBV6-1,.,CASSSAEHYGYTF
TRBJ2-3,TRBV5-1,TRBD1,CASSPLGDSYTDTQYF
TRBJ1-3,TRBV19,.,CASSMFISGNTIYF
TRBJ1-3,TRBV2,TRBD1,CASSYQTGTGNTIYF
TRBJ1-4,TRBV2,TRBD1,CASSEDRGWEKLFF
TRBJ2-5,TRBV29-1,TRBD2,CSVEAGLAQAQYF
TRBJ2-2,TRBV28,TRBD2,CASSLRERGGELFF
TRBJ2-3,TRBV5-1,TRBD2,CASSSASGRASTDTQYF
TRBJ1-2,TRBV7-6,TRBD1,CASSPGGRRRINYGYTF
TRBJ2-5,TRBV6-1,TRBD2,CASSEEDWTSGRVQETQYF
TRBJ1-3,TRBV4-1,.,CASSQWQGRDTIYF
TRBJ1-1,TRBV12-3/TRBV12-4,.,CASRAVNTEAFF
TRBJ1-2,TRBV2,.,CASSERRTNYGYTF
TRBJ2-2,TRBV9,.,CASSVVAGASGELFF
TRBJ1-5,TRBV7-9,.,CASSHSGQSNQPQHF
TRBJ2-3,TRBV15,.,CATSRQVYPDTQYF
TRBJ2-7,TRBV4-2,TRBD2,CASSHGLAGEQYF
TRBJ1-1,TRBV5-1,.,CASSFNRNTEAFF
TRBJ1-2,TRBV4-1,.,CASSQEATLAGPLANYGYTF
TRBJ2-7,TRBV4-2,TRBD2,CASSPLAGGGYEQYF
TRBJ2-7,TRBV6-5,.,CASRMDLTPSYEQYF
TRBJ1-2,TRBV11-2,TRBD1,CASSLGTGQGSYGYTF
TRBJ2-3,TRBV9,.,CASSVGYSSTDTQYF
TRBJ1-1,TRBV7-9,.,CASSLETGGEAFF
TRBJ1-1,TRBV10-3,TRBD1,CAVGQGAGTEAFF